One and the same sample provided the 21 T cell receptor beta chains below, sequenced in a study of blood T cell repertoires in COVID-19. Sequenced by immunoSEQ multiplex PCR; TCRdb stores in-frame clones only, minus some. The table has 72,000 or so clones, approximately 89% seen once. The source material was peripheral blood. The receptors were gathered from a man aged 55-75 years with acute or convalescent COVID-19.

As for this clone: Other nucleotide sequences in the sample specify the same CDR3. CDR3: CASSSPGGPNTEAFF. The CDR3, as DNA: TGTGCCAGTAGTTCCCCCGGGGGACCGAACACTGAAGCTTTCTTT. The chain recombines TRBV19 with TRBJ1-1; the D gene is possibly TRBD1 (5 bases). V was pared by 5 bases and J by 1 base, with 14 bases between. There are 15 residues in the CDR3. Germline CDR1 and CDR2: LNHDA and SQIVND (reference sequence).

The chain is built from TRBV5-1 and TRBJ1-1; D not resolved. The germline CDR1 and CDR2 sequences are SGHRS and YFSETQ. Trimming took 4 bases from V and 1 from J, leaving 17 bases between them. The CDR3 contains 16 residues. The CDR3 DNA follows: TGCGCCAGCAGCCCGTTGGGCCCGAGCCAGAACACTGAAGCTTTCTTT. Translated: CASSPLGPSQNTEAFF.

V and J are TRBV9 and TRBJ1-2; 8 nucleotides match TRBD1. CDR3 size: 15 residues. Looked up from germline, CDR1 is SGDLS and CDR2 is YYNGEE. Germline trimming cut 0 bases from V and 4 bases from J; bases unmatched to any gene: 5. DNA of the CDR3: TGTGCCAGCAGCGTAGACGGAGGACAGGGCTATGGCTACACCTTC. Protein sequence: CASSVDGGQGYGYTF.

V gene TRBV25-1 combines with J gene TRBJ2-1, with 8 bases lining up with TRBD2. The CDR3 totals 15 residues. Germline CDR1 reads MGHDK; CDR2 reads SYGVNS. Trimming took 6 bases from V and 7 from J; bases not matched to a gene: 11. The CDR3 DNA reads TGTGCCAGCAGCATCACGGGGGGGGTTAGGAATGAGCAGTTCTTC. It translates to CASSITGGVRNEQFF.

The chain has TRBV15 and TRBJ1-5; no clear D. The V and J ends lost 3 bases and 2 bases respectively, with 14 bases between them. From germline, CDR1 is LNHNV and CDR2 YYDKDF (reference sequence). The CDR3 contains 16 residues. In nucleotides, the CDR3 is TGTGCCACCAGCAGTTCCAGATCTCATGGCAATCAGCCCCAGCATTTT. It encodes CATSSSRSHGNQPQHF.

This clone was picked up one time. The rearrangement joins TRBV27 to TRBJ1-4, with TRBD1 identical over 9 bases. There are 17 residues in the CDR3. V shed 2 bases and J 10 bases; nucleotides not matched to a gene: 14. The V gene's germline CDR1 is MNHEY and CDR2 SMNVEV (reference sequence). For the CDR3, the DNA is TGTGCCAGCAGTTTAACAGGGACAGGGCATCTAAGCGGAAAACTGTTTTTT. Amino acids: CASSLTGTGHLSGKLFF.

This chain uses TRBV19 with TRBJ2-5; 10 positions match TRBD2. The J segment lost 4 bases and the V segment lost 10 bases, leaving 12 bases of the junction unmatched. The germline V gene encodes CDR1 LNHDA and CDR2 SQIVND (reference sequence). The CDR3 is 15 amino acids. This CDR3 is CATQQRGGGGETQYF. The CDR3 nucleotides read TGTGCCACCCAACAGCGGGGGGGCGGAGGAGAGACCCAGTACTTC.

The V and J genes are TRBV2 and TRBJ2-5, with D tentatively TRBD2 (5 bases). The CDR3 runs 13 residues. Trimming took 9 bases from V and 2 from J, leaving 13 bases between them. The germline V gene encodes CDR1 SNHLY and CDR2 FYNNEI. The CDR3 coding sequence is TGTGCCAGAAGGGTGGACTTACAAGAGACCCAGTACTTC. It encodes CARRVDLQETQYF. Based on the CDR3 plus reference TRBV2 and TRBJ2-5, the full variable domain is EPEVTQTPSHQVTQMGQEVILRCVPISNHLYFYWYRQILGQKVEFLVSFYNNEISEKSEIFDDQFSVERPDGSNFTLKIRSTKLEDSAMYFCARRVDLQETQYFGPGTRLLVL.

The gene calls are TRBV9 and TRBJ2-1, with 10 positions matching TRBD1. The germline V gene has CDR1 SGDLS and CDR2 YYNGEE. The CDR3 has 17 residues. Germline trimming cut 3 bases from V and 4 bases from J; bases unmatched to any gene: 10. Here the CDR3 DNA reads TGTGCCAGCAGCGGCCCCGACAGGGGGCCTTCGTACAATGAGCAGTTCTTC. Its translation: CASSGPDRGPSYNEQFF.

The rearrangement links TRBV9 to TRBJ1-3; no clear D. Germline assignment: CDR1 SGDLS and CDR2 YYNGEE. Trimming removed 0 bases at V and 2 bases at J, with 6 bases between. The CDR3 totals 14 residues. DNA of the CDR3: TGTGCCAGCAGCGTAGGAGGAACTGGAAACACCATATATTTT. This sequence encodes CASSVGGTGNTIYF.

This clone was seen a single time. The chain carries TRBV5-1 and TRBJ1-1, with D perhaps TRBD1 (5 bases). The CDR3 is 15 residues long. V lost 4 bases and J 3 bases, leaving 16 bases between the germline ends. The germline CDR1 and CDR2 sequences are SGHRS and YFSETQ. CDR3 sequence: CASSAGPGKYTEAFF. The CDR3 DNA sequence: TGCGCCAGCAGCGCGGGGCCGGGCAAGTACACTGAAGCTTTCTTT.

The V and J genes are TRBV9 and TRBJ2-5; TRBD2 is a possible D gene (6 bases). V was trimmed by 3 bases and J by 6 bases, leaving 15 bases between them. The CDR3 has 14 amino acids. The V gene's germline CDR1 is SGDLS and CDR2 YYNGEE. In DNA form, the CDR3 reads TGTGCCAGCAGCGCGGGACTGCCTACGAAGACCCAGTACTTC. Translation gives CASSAGLPTKTQYF.

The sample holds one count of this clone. CDR3 sequence (DNA): TGTGCCAGCAGTGAAGCCCTGGGAACAGGGGCTACTTTCTTT. Its translation: CASSEALGTGATFF. The chain has TRBV6-1 and TRBJ1-1, with TRBD1 matching 7 bases. J was trimmed by 12 bases and V by 0 bases; bases with no gene match: 10. Germline assignment: CDR1 MNHNS and CDR2 SASEGT. The CDR3 contains 14 residues.

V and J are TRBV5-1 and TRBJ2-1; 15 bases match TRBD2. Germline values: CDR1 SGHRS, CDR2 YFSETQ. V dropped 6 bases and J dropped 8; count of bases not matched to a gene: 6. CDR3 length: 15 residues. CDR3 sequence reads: CASKGLAGGQDEQFF. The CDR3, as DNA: TGCGCCAGCAAAGGACTAGCGGGGGGGCAGGATGAGCAGTTCTTC.

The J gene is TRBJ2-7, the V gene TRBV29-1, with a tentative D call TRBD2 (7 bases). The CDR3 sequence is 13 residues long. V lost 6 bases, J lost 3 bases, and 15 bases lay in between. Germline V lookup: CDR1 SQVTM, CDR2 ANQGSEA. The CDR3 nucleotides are TGCAGCGTCTCTAAGGGGGAGGGCTACGAGCAGTACTTC. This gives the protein CSVSKGEGYEQYF.

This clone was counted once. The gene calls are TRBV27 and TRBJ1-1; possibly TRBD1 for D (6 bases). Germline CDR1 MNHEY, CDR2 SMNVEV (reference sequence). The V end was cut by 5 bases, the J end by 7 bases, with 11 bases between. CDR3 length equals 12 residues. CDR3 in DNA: TGTGCCAGCAGTCCCGACAGGTATGAAGCTTTCTTT. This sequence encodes CASSPDRYEAFF.

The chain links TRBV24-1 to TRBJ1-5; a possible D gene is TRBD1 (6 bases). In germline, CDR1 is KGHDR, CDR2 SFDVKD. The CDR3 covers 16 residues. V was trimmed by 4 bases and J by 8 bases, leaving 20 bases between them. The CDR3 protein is CATSDPGGGGREPQHF. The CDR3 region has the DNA TGTGCCACCAGTGACCCGGGTGGGGGCGGGAGGGAGCCCCAGCATTTT.

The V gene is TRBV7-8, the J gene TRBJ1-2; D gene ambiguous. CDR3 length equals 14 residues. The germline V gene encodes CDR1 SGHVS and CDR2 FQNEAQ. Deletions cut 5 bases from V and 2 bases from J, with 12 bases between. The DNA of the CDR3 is TGTGCCAGCAGCCTCGGGCGGGAGAACTATGGCTACACCTTC. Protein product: CASSLGRENYGYTF.

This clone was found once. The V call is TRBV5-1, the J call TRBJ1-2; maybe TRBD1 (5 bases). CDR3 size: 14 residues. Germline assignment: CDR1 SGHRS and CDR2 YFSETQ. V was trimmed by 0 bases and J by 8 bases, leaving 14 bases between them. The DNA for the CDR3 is TGCGCCAGCAGCTTGGCCGGCAGGGAAGCGGGCTACACCTTC. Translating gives CASSLAGREAGYTF.

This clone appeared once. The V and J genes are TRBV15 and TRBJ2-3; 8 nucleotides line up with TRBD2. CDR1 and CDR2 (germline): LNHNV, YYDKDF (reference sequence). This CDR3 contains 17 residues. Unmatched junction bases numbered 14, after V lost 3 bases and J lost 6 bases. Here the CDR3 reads CATSRDNLAGWADTQYF. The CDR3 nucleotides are TGTGCCACCAGCAGGGATAATCTAGCGGGCTGGGCGGATACGCAGTATTTT.

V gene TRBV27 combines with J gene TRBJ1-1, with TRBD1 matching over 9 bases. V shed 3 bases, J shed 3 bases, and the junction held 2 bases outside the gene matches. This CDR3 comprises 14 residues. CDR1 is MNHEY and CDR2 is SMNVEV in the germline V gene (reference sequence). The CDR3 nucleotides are TGTGCCAGCAGTTTGGACAGGGGCGACACTGAAGCTTTCTTT. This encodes CASSLDRGDTEAFF.